These 18 T cell receptor beta chains came from one sample sequenced in a study of blood T cells in healthy people across ages. PCR was performed a second time for about 7 to 12 cycles using a sample-barcoded 5' primer and a J-beta primer mix. MiXCR, run by TCRdb on the 5' RACE reads, gives a single entry per CDR3 protein. The table lists about 1.6 million distinct CDR3 sequences, approximately 32% of them singletons. Input material: blood. Every receptor here comes from a woman aged 30 to 39 in good health.

In this sample, this clonotype turned up many times. The rearrangement links TRBV29-1 to TRBJ1-2; D is unresolved. The V end lost 3 bases, the J end lost 0 bases, and 11 bases lay between the germline ends. The CDR3 runs to 14 residues. Germline V gene lookup returns CDR1 SQVTM and CDR2 ANQGSEA. CDR3 in DNA: TGCAGCGTTGATTTGTCAGATTCTAACTATGGCTACACCTTC. Residues: CSVDLSDSNYGYTF.

Only a few counts were recorded for this clonotype. The chain has TRBV5-1 and TRBJ2-7; 8 nucleotides align to TRBD1. The J segment lost 5 bases and the V segment lost 5 bases, leaving 9 bases of the junction unmatched. In germline, CDR1 is SGHRS, CDR2 YFSETQ. CDR3 size: 14 residues. The chain's CDR3 is CASSWTGPVHEQYF. The CDR3 DNA follows: TGCGCCAGCAGTTGGACAGGGCCGGTCCACGAGCAGTACTTC.

The V call is TRBV6-2 or TRBV6-3, the J call TRBJ1-5; D gene uncertain. The germline V gene has CDR1 MNHEY and CDR2 SVGEGT. The CDR3 spans 18 residues. Trimming took off 3 bases at V and 3 bases at J, with 21 bases between the two ends. This CDR3 is CASSYRFYSFLNNQPQHF. Here the CDR3 DNA reads TGTGCCAGCAGTTATAGATTTTACAGTTTTTTGAACAATCAGCCCCAGCATTTT.

This clonotype was recorded only once. The chain carries TRBV2 and TRBJ1-1, with 8 nucleotides matching TRBD1. V trimming: 6 bases; J trimming: 11 bases; junction bases outside the gene matches: 8. The CDR3 spans 12 residues. Germline CDR1 SNHLY, CDR2 FYNNEI. CDR3 sequence: CASSPLRTGAFF. The CDR3 coding sequence is TGTGCCAGCAGCCCCCTCCGGACAGGGGCTTTCTTT.

The chain uses TRBV5-6 and TRBJ2-3; 7 bases map to TRBD2. Germline V gene data show CDR1 as SGHDT and CDR2 as YYEEEE. CDR3 length: 16 amino acids. V was pared by 4 bases and J by 1 base, with 9 bases of the junction left unmatched. CDR3 in amino acids: CASSPSRGSRTDTQYF. The CDR3 nucleotides are TGTGCCAGCAGCCCCTCGCGGGGGAGCCGCACAGATACGCAGTATTTT.

This clonotype was detected only a few times. The chain is built from TRBV27 and TRBJ1-1, with D tentatively TRBD1 (6 bases). CDR3 size: 15 residues. Trimming cost V 7 bases and J 3 bases, with 18 bases left between them. Germline lookup yields CDR1 MNHEY and CDR2 SMNVEV (reference sequence). The CDR3 region has the DNA TGTGCCAGCACCTCTCTACAGGGAAGGGACACTGAAGCTTTCTTT. Its protein product is CASTSLQGRDTEAFF.

This clonotype was seen only a few times. The genes are TRBV21-1 and TRBJ2-7; no check of the table's D call, TRBD2, against the DNA was made. TRBV21-1 is a known pseudogene. This CDR3 contains 14 residues. The CDR3 nucleotides read TGTGCCACCTTGAACCAGGGAAGGCCCTACGAGCAGTACTTC. Translated: CATLNQGRPYEQYF.

The chain links TRBV7-9 to TRBJ2-5; D gene unclear. V lost 5 bases, J lost 3 bases, and 16 bases lay in between. Germline loops: CDR1 SEHNR, CDR2 FQNEAQ (reference sequence). The length of the CDR3 is 15 residues. CDR3 DNA: TGTGCCAGCAGCCCTGGTGAGCGCATCAAAGAGACCCAGTACTTC. It specifies CASSPGERIKETQYF.

This clonotype was picked up a small number of times. This rearrangement joins TRBV10-3 to TRBJ2-7, with D maybe TRBD2 (6 bases). The J call may be faulty, since TRBJ2-5 better matches the DNA end. Germline CDR1 is ENHRY and CDR2 is SYGVKD. This CDR3 contains 14 residues. CDR3 DNA sequence: TGTGCCATCAGTGTCCGGGGAGGCCGAGAGACCCAGTACTTC. Protein product: CAISVRGGRETQYF.

This clonotype occurred a few times. The rearrangement joins TRBV28 to TRBJ2-5, with 11 bases that match TRBD2. The CDR3 runs to 16 residues. V shed 5 bases and J 1 base; nucleotides not matched to a gene: 6. Per the germline V gene, CDR1 is MDHEN and CDR2 is SYDVKM. The CDR3 DNA is TGTGCCAGCAGTCATAGCGGGGGGGCCGCCCAAGAGACCCAGTACTTC. Translated, it gives CASSHSGGAAQETQYF. Full variable domain (remainder filled in from reference TRBV28 and TRBJ2-5): DVKVTQSSRYLVKRTGEKVFLECVQDMDHENMFWYRQDPGLGLRLIYFSYDVKMKEKGDIPEGYSVSREKKERFSLILESASTNQTSMYLCASSHSGGAAQETQYFGPGTRLLVL.

CDR3: CASSPESVYGTEAFF. DNA for the CDR3: TGTGCCAGCAGCCCCGAGAGTGTATACGGCACTGAAGCTTTCTTT. The genes are TRBV7-9 and TRBJ1-1; D gene unclear. Germline CDR1 is SEHNR and CDR2 is FQNEAQ (reference sequence). The CDR3 spans 15 residues. V lost 5 bases to trimming and J lost 4 bases, with 17 bases between them.

J is TRBJ2-3 and V is TRBV20-1; 8 nucleotides line up with TRBD1. The V gene's germline CDR1 is DFQATT and CDR2 SNEGSKA (reference sequence). The trim removed 6 bases at V and 0 bases at J, leaving 17 bases unmatched. The CDR3 sequence is 18 residues long. The CDR3 DNA reads as TGCAGTGCCCAGGGGGCAGGGGAATTCGACGGGAGCACAGATACGCAGTATTTT. It specifies CSAQGAGEFDGSTDTQYF.

This chain uses TRBV12-3 or TRBV12-4 with TRBJ1-5; no reliable D call. V lost 5 bases and J lost 12, with 17 bases in between. CDR3 length: 13 amino acids. The CDR3 region is CASSGRQNQDQHF. CDR3 coding DNA: TGTGCCAGCAGTGGGAGACAAAATCAGGACCAGCATTTT.

This chain connects TRBV28 to TRBJ2-5; D is tentatively TRBD1 or TRBD2 (7 bases each). Trimming cost V 4 bases and J 5 bases, with 20 bases left between them. Germline values: CDR1 MDHEN, CDR2 SYDVKM. The CDR3 contains 16 residues. The DNA for the CDR3 is TGTGCCAGCAGTTCGATCCGGGGGGACAGATTGGAGACCCAGTACTTC. Encoded protein: CASSSIRGDRLETQYF.

This clonotype was recorded a few times. This sequence joins TRBV7-9 and TRBJ2-3; either TRBD1 or TRBD2 may fit D (5 bases each). V was shortened by 8 bases and J by 3 bases, with 18 bases between the two germline ends. CDR1 is SEHNR, CDR2 FQNEAQ, per germline (reference sequence). The CDR3 runs 15 residues. DNA of the CDR3: TGTGCCAGCCTTCAAGAGGGGATTGGGACAGATACGCAGTATTTT. Protein: CASLQEGIGTDTQYF.

This clonotype was observed once. The genes are TRBV30 and TRBJ2-1; D unresolved. The germline CDR1 and CDR2 sequences are GTSNPN and SVGIG (reference sequence). This CDR3 has 13 amino acids. Between the trimmed V and J ends, which lost 4 bases and 5 bases, there was a span of 12 bases. The CDR3 loop reads CAWKGAINNEQFF. CDR3 nucleotides: TGTGCCTGGAAAGGTGCCATAAACAATGAGCAGTTCTTC.

This clonotype was recorded a few times. The CDR3 coding sequence is TGTGCCAGCAGCCAAAGGGAGGCGTTGGGTGGCTACACCTTC. Translating it yields CASSQREALGGYTF. The chain recombines TRBV13 with TRBJ1-2, with D unclear. This CDR3 region has 14 residues. Germline-derived CDR1 and CDR2 are PRHDT and FYEKMQ (reference sequence). V was clipped by 5 bases and J by 7 bases, with 17 bases between them.

This clonotype was counted a few times. The CDR3 coding sequence is TGTGCCAGCAGCTTTGAGGGGCCCGTGGCTTTCTTT. This encodes CASSFEGPVAFF. The chain links TRBV13 to TRBJ1-1; maybe TRBD1 (5 bases). The CDR3 totals 12 residues. V was trimmed by 3 bases and J by 11 bases, leaving 13 bases between them. Germline values: CDR1 PRHDT, CDR2 FYEKMQ (reference sequence).